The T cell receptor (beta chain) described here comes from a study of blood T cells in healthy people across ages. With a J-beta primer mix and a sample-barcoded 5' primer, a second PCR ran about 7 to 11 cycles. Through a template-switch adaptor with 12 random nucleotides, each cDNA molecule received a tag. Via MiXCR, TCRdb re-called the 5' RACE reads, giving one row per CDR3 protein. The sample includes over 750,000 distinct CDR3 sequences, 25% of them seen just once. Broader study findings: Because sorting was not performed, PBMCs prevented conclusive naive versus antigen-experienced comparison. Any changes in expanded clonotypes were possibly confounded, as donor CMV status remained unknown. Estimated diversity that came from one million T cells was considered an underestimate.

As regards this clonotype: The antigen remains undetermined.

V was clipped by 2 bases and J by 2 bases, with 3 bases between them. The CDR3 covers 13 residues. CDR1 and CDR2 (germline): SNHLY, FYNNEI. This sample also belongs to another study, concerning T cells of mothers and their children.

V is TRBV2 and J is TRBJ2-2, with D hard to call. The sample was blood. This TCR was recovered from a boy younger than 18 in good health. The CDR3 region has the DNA TGTGCCAGCAGTGAACCAAACACCGGGGAGCTGTTTTTT. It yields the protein CASSEPNTGELFF.